A selection of T cell receptor beta chains follows, all from one sample in a study of blood T cell repertoires in COVID-19. Using immunoSEQ multiplex PCR, the repertoire was profiled, and TCRdb retains in-frame clones only, with some absent. In the table there are about 130,000 clones, 88% of which are singletons. The sequenced material came from peripheral blood. The source of these receptors is a man in his forties or fifties with acute or convalescent COVID-19. The CDR3 runs from the conserved cysteine through the conserved F or W. The order of the fields is J gene, clone size, V gene, D gene, CDR3 protein, CDR3 DNA. A D gene is named only where the DNA matches it firmly. Rows give clone size only sometimes, using once, few, many, or a class for an expanded clone.

TRBJ1-1	NA	TRBV4-1	NA	CASSHEGGWQGTEAFF	TGCGCCAGCAGCCACGAAGGGGGTTGGCAGGGAACTGAAGCTTTCTTT
TRBJ1-6	NA	TRBV28	TRBD1	CASSWVSGGNSPLHF	TGTGCCAGCAGCTGGGTTTCAGGGGGTAATTCACCCCTCCACTTT
TRBJ1-5	NA	TRBV2	NA	CASREGKGILPQPQHF	TGTGCCAGCAGGGAGGGAAAGGGTATACTTCCTCAGCCCCAGCATTTT
TRBJ2-5	NA	TRBV5-4	TRBD1	CASALGTGKIQETQYF	TGTGCCAGCGCTCTCGGGACAGGCAAAATTCAAGAGACCCAGTACTTC
TRBJ1-1	NA	TRBV9	NA	CASSQLGRDTEAFF	TGTGCCAGCAGCCAGCTAGGGAGGGACACTGAAGCTTTCTTT
TRBJ1-2	once	TRBV5-4	TRBD1	CASSSGQGGFYGYTF	TGTGCCAGCAGCTCCGGACAGGGAGGGTTCTATGGCTACACCTTC
TRBJ1-1	NA	TRBV19	NA	CASSVSWTEAFF	TGTGCCAGTAGTGTGAGTTGGACTGAAGCTTTCTTT
TRBJ2-2	NA	TRBV7-9	NA	CASSHGQPTGELFF	TGTGCCAGCAGCCATGGACAGCCCACCGGGGAGCTGTTTTTT
TRBJ2-1	few	TRBV7-2	TRBD1	CASSSSRDRGHREQFF	TGTGCCAGCAGCTCTTCTAGGGACAGGGGCCACCGTGAGCAGTTCTTC
TRBJ1-3	NA	TRBV3-1/TRBV3-2	NA	CASSLNLGGNTIYF	TGTGCCAGCAGCCTCAATCTCGGGGGAAACACCATATATTTT
TRBJ2-2	NA	TRBV2	NA	CASNGRRRNTGELFF	TGTGCCAGCAACGGCCGGAGGCGGAACACCGGGGAGCTGTTTTTT
TRBJ1-3	NA	TRBV2	TRBD1	CASSEVGTGVFSGNTIYF	TGTGCCAGCAGTGAAGTTGGGACAGGGGTCTTCTCTGGAAACACCATATATTTT
TRBJ1-1	NA	TRBV3-1/TRBV3-2	NA	CASSSRANEAFF	TGTGCCAGCAGCTCCAGGGCCAATGAAGCTTTCTTT
TRBJ2-5	NA	TRBV7-3	NA	CASSPQGGETQYF	TGTGCCAGCAGCCCCCAGGGGGGAGAGACCCAGTACTTC
TRBJ2-7	NA	TRBV2	NA	CASTSYPDEQYF	TGTGCCAGCACGTCCTACCCGGACGAGCAGTACTTC
TRBJ2-2	few	TRBV18	NA	CASSPDFPVLSGELFF	TGTGCCAGCTCACCGGACTTTCCTGTCCTGTCCGGGGAGCTGTTTTTT
TRBJ1-5	NA	TRBV19	NA	CASSELVQPQHF	TGTGCCAGTAGTGAGCTTGTTCAGCCCCAGCATTTT
TRBJ1-6	NA	TRBV7-3	NA	CASSPDGGYSPLHF	TGTGCCAGCAGCCCTGATGGAGGTTATTCACCCCTCCACTTT
TRBJ1-1	NA	TRBV13	NA	CASSWVTGSTEAFF	TGTGCCAGCAGCTGGGTCACGGGGTCCACTGAAGCTTTCTTT
TRBJ2-1	NA	TRBV10-2	TRBD2	CASKASGGAGEQFF	TGCGCCAGCAAAGCTAGCGGGGGGGCCGGAGAGCAGTTCTTC
TRBJ1-2	NA	TRBV19	NA	CASWQGNGYTF	TGTGCCAGTTGGCAGGGGAATGGCTACACCTTC
TRBJ1-2	NA	TRBV12-3/TRBV12-4	NA	CASSFLWGGGYTF	TGTGCCAGCAGTTTCCTGTGGGGCGGTGGCTACACCTTC
TRBJ1-5	NA	TRBV4-1	NA	CASSQFARGEAQHF	TGCGCCAGCAGCCAATTTGCTCGTGGAGAGGCCCAGCATTTT
TRBJ1-1	NA	TRBV7-9	NA	CASSLDMNTEAFF	TGTGCCAGCAGCCTGGACATGAACACTGAAGCTTTCTTT
TRBJ2-2	NA	TRBV5-1	NA	CASSFGTRGTGELFF	TGCGCCAGCAGCTTCGGGACAAGAGGGACCGGGGAGCTGTTTTTT
TRBJ2-1	NA	TRBV19	TRBD2	CASSPSGLAGGYEQFF	TGTGCCAGTAGCCCCTCGGGACTAGCGGGAGGATATGAGCAGTTCTTC
TRBJ2-1	NA	TRBV4-1	NA	CASRTGSGNEQFF	TGCGCCAGCAGGACGGGCAGCGGCAATGAGCAGTTCTTC
TRBJ2-1	once	TRBV4-1	NA	CASSHVNRALGVLQFF	TGCGCCAGCAGCCACGTGAATCGAGCGCTAGGCGTGCTTCAGTTCTTC
TRBJ1-5	NA	TRBV2	TRBD1	CASSDSQGAFQPQHF	TGTGCCAGCAGTGATTCACAGGGGGCATTTCAGCCCCAGCATTTT
TRBJ1-2	NA	TRBV10-1	TRBD1	CASLTGDFYGYTF	TGCGCCAGCCTGACAGGGGATTTCTATGGCTACACCTTC
TRBJ1-2	NA	TRBV7-2	NA	CASSLVGGEIYGYTF	TGTGCCAGCAGCTTAGTTGGGGGGGAGATATATGGCTACACCTTC
TRBJ1-1	once	TRBV2	NA	CASSGGRGTTSEAFF	TGTGCCAGCAGTGGGGGAAGGGGGACAACCTCCGAAGCTTTCTTT
TRBJ1-2	NA	TRBV7-9	NA	CASSLAGQTSHGYTF	TGTGCCAGCAGCTTAGCTGGACAGACCTCTCATGGCTACACCTTC
TRBJ2-5	NA	TRBV28	NA	CASSLLTGWGQETQYF	TGTGCCAGCAGTTTATTAACAGGGTGGGGTCAAGAGACCCAGTACTTC
TRBJ2-7	NA	TRBV5-5	TRBD2	CASSSSGSYEQYF	TGTGCCAGCAGCTCTAGCGGCTCCTACGAGCAGTACTTC
TRBJ2-7	NA	TRBV20-1	TRBD1	CSASWTGAYEQYF	TGCAGTGCTAGTTGGACAGGGGCCTACGAGCAGTACTTC
TRBJ1-2	NA	TRBV5-1	TRBD1	CASSSAGQGYGYTF	TGCGCCAGCAGCTCCGCGGGACAGGGGTATGGCTACACCTTC
TRBJ1-1	NA	TRBV20-1	NA	CSARDPRAFF	TGCAGTGCTAGAGATCCGCGAGCTTTCTTT
TRBJ1-2	NA	TRBV30	NA	CAWSVSATGTKINYGYTF	TGTGCCTGGAGTGTTTCTGCGACAGGAACGAAAATTAACTATGGCTACACCTTC
TRBJ1-6	NA	TRBV4-1	TRBD1	CASSQATGFGSPLHF	TGCGCCAGCAGCCAAGCGACAGGGTTTGGTTCACCCCTCCACTTT
TRBJ2-5	NA	TRBV12-5	NA	CASGPSGDQTQYF	TGTGCTAGTGGACCCTCGGGGGACCAGACCCAGTACTTC
TRBJ1-2	NA	TRBV29-1	TRBD1	CSVEGQGAGYTF	TGCAGCGTTGAGGGACAGGGGGCTGGCTACACCTTC
TRBJ2-3	NA	TRBV19	TRBD2	CASSMIAGADTQYF	TGTGCCAGTAGTATGATTGCGGGGGCAGATACGCAGTATTTT
TRBJ2-7	few	TRBV10-3	NA	CAISEGRLVTGNEQYF	TGTGCCATCAGTGAGGGCCGACTGGTTACGGGGAACGAGCAGTACTTC
TRBJ2-7	NA	TRBV21-1	NA	CASSHGGSSYEQYF	TGTGCCAGCAGCCACGGGGGGAGCTCCTACGAGCAGTACTTC
TRBJ1-2	once	TRBV10-2	TRBD1	CASSEGRGDYGYTF	TGCGCCAGCAGTGAAGGCAGGGGGGACTATGGCTACACCTTC
TRBJ2-1	few	TRBV19	TRBD2	CASSILLAGGSEQFF	TGTGCCAGTAGTATTCTCCTAGCGGGAGGTTCTGAGCAGTTCTTC
TRBJ2-1	NA	TRBV3-1/TRBV3-2	NA	CASSPQTGTGYNEQFF	TGTGCCAGCAGCCCCCAGACAGGGACTGGTTACAATGAGCAGTTCTTC
TRBJ1-5	NA	TRBV20-1	TRBD1	CSASGDRGYQPQHF	TGCAGTGCTAGTGGGGACAGGGGGTATCAGCCCCAGCATTTT
TRBJ1-2	NA	TRBV7-3	TRBD1	CASSLDRGGLYGYTF	TGTGCCAGCAGCCTTGACAGGGGGGGTCTCTATGGCTACACCTTC
TRBJ1-4	NA	TRBV28	TRBD1	CASSLNSRDRRKQLFF	TGTGCCAGCAGTTTAAACTCCCGGGACAGGAGGAAACAACTGTTTTTT
TRBJ2-6	NA	TRBV5-1	NA	CASSSQQSSGANVLTF	TGCGCCAGCAGCTCGCAACAGAGCTCTGGGGCCAACGTCCTGACTTTC
TRBJ2-5	NA	TRBV2	TRBD1	CASRRGQEETQYF	TGTGCCAGCCGCCGGGGACAGGAAGAGACCCAGTACTTC
TRBJ2-5	NA	TRBV10-3	TRBD1	CAITPGQQETQYF	TGTGCCATCACGCCGGGACAGCAAGAGACCCAGTACTTC